This TCR beta chain emerged from a study of shared clonotypes between healthy human individuals (dated by TCRdb to the early 2020s). Looking at the study overall: The cohort included three men and two women between 18 and 49 years of age. To estimate repertoire size and how much clonotypes are shared between individuals, the study performed deep sequencing of blood TCR repertoires from a few healthy adults. For each donor, CD4 naive and CD4 memory were each given three plates, CD8 naive was given two plates, and CD8 memory was given one plate. Different laboratories and diverse techniques were used to prepare libraries and sequence TCR repertoires, to increase sequencing depth and limit assay-specific biases. Leukapheresis yielded between about 0.9 and 9 billion PBMCs per donor. The research as a whole found: About 5% of naive CD4, 3.5% of naive CD8, around 2.3% of memory CD4, and 0.4% of memory CD8 clonotypes were shared across a few donors. Only blood was sampled, and tissue TCR repertoires likely differ from those in blood. Rarefaction of sorted-subset datasets indicated incomplete sequencing despite the large sequencing depth. Pairwise subsampling led to the expectation that sequencing depth would affect the degree of clonotype sharing among donors. Compared with non-shared clonotypes, the clonotypes found in all four sorted-subset donors had higher generation probabilities. Naive subsets generally had larger estimated clonotype richness than memory subsets did. Because the study included only a small number of donors, the genetic and exposure-history diversity represented was limited.

CD8 naive samples were CD45RO-negative cells positively selected for CCR7, giving a CD45RA+CCR7+ population that excluded TemRA cells. The donors were healthy, HIV-negative adults with no recently reported acute infections or vaccinations. Only Caucasian adults living in Nashville, Tennessee, USA were represented among the donors. Blood was obtained by leukapheresis, after which PBMCs were separated by Ficoll-Histopaque density gradient centrifugation and cryopreserved in liquid nitrogen vapor phase. Analytical flow cytometry was used to check the purity and quantity of each magnetically sorted T cell population. Genomic DNA was isolated from every sorted fraction and measured by UV absorbance on a Nanodrop 2000c. Trimming costs V 4 bases and J 5 bases, and their ends lie 15 bases apart. Via the germline V gene (reference sequence), CDR1 is MNHEY and CDR2 SMNVEV. The CDR3 holds 14 amino acids from the cysteine to the phenylalanine. Just the 42-base CDR3 DNA is kept, in frame starting at base 1.

As to this clone: No cognate antigen has been identified for it. No much larger clone is present one base from it, and per-base qualities are unavailable.

TCR CDR3 regions were amplified from genomic DNA by multiplex PCR using the deep immunoSEQ assay. For each cell subset, the extracted genomic DNA was distributed evenly across all wells of several immunoSEQ 96-well plates, and each plate served as one replicate. For sorted subsets, each replicate PCR was loaded with 200 ng genomic DNA, equivalent to 30,000 to 35,000 T cell genomes. The purified libraries were quantified using a Qubit 3.0 fluorometer, sized with a Bioanalyzer 2100, and then quantified again using the KAPA Library Quantification kit. A separate single-read 150-cycle Illumina NextSeq 550 flow cell was used to sequence each immunoSEQ 96-well plate. As for the original processing: The immunoSEQ output contained only junctional sequences without quality scores, so filtering could not match that applied to full-length reads. Sequences were annotated with PyIR, a Python wrapper for IgBLAST v1.9, using IMGT germline references to assign V/J genes and CDR3. Reads were filtered out if the reads had weak V/J assignments (E-value above 1e-6), no CDR3, stop codons, out-of-frame junctions, or ambiguous translated residues. V3J clonotypes were defined as sequences sharing the same inferred V gene, J gene, and CDR3 amino acid sequence. The percentage overlap between two repertoires was calculated by dividing the number of shared unique clonotypes by the size of the smaller repertoire. Repertoire richness was assessed with RTK rarefaction, the Chao1 estimator, and Recon v2.1 estimates of unobserved clonotypes. Generation probabilities were computed with OLGA for all TCRbeta clonotypes obtained by the gDNA method from several donors. In its TCRdb copy, this immuneACCESS table keeps in-frame sequences only and misses some clones. Where compared with another copy, unresolved V genes explain less than half of these, and the others have no known cause. The DNA gave D and trimming, while V, J and clone size come from that table. This sample is represented by roughly 2,000,000 clones; around 95% of them were singletons. Approximately 1.6% of the sample goes to the ten largest clones.

The receptor's source is a man aged 18 to 35 in good health. Some clones in this sample may be carry-over from other donors' samples. The sequenced sample consisted of naive CD8+ T cells from PBMCs. The cell subset or site label here, explained by the study, means: CD45RA+CCR7+. This chain is built from TRBV27 and TRBJ2-7; TRBD2 is a possible D gene, resting on 6 matching bases. CDR3 loop: CASSSQRRGDEQYF. The sequenced DNA is TGTGCCAGCAGTTCACAGAGGCGCGGGGACGAGCAGTACTTC.